This entry describes one T cell receptor (beta chain). The source of the sample is a study of cytomegalovirus exposure and HLA in healthy donors. At the level of the study: In an early release, HLA-typed donors contributed 90 million or so unique TCR sequences.

The PCR had 60 Vbeta and 13 Jbeta primers. Using immunoSEQ multiplex PCR, the repertoire was profiled, and TCRdb retains in-frame clones only, with some absent. Of around 130,000 clones detected, around 80% appear once; the ten largest clones hold 1.4% to 1.5%. J gave up 6 bases and V 0 bases, and 13 bases lay outside the gene matches. Germline V CDR1 and CDR2: SGDLS, YYNGEE. The CDR3 length is 19 residues. The chain is built from TRBV9 and TRBJ2-1; the match to TRBD2 covers 12 bases. This clonotype was obtained from a woman between 18 and 30 years old in good health and CMV-seronegative. The sample taken for sequencing was PBMCs. CDR3 protein: CASSVGLAGGKEKGNEQFF. CDR3 nucleotides: TGTGCCAGCAGCGTAGGGCTAGCGGGAGGGAAGGAAAAAGGCAATGAGCAGTTCTTC.